This TCR beta chain was observed in a study of cytomegalovirus exposure and HLA in healthy donors. Study summary: A previous analysis identified 117 million unique TCR beta sequences derived from around 200 million T cells.

Concerning this clone: Its antigen remains unknown.

Primers for the PCR totalled 60 Vbeta and 13 Jbeta. Data came from immunoSEQ multiplex PCR; TCRdb stores just in-frame clones and leaves some out. Of around 120,000 clones listed, roughly a tenth are singletons. Study-level results: TCR sequences were mostly rare, though some public TCRs occurred in many donors. The presence/absence work took it that sequencing depth was about the same across donors. Researchers reported that a few CMV-associated chains were confirmed in vitro as CMV antigen-specific.

CDR1 MNHNS and CDR2 SASEGT come from the germline V gene. V shed 5 bases and J 5 bases; nucleotides not matched to a gene: 11. This CDR3 contains 15 residues. The TCR sequence derives from a man aged 30 to 39 in good health and CMV-seronegative. This rearrangement joins TRBV6-1 to TRBJ1-1, with TRBD1 matching 7 bases. The sample comprised PBMCs. CDR3 region: CASSHSRGAITEAFF. The CDR3 region has the DNA TGTGCCAGCAGTCATTCCAGGGGGGCGATTACTGAAGCTTTCTTT.